The 9 T cell receptor beta chains below all came from one sample that was sequenced in a study of T cell clones after liver transplantation. Libraries were prepared by immunoSEQ multiplex PCR; TCRdb keeps only in-frame clonotypes and omits some of them. The sample includes roughly 15,000 clones, under 90% of them seen just once. The sequencing used CD8+ T cells from blood, collected around 50 months after liver transplant. All receptors come from a human patient who received a liver transplant. Some T cells may arise from the graft donor.

The V gene is TRBV4-1, the J gene TRBJ2-7; D gene uncertain. V was clipped by 4 bases and J by 2 bases, with 3 bases between them. CDR1 and CDR2 (germline): MGHRA, YSYEKL. This CDR3 region has 11 residues. CDR3 DNA: TGCGCCAGCAGCCTTACCTACGAGCAGTACTTC. Translated: CASSLTYEQYF.

The J gene is TRBJ2-1, the V gene TRBV5-1; D is ambiguous. Germline values: CDR1 SGHRS, CDR2 YFSETQ. The CDR3 contains 15 residues. V lost 0 bases to trimming and J lost 0 bases, with 7 bases between them. For the CDR3, the DNA is TGCGCCAGCAGCTTGGAACAGTTCTCCTACAATGAGCAGTTCTTC. It codes for CASSLEQFSYNEQFF.

This chain connects TRBV30 to TRBJ2-3, with no clear D. The CDR3 spans 14 residues. In germline, CDR1 is GTSNPN, CDR2 SVGIG (reference sequence). Trimming cost V 1 base and J 0 bases, with 8 bases left between them. CDR3 sequence (DNA): TGTGCCTGGAGTGAGTCGATGAGCACAGATACGCAGTATTTT. It encodes CAWSESMSTDTQYF.

The chain carries TRBV6-1 and TRBJ2-5, with TRBD2 identical over 11 bases. This CDR3 is 16 amino acids long. The germline V gene encodes CDR1 MNHNS and CDR2 SASEGT. Germline trimming cut 3 bases from V and 2 bases from J; bases unmatched to any gene: 5. CDR3 in amino acids: CASSELAGGPQETQYF. CDR3 sequence (DNA): TGTGCCAGCAGTGAGTTAGCGGGGGGGCCACAAGAGACCCAGTACTTC.

The chain has TRBV10-3 and TRBJ2-2, with D maybe TRBD1 (5 bases). This CDR3 contains 16 residues. Trimming stripped 2 bases from V and 3 bases from J, with 13 bases between. Germline assignment: CDR1 ENHRY and CDR2 SYGVKD. Here the CDR3 reads CAISEATIGDTGELFF. CDR3 sequence (DNA): TGTGCCATCAGTGAGGCTACAATAGGGGACACCGGGGAGCTGTTTTTT.

The rearrangement joins TRBV5-1 to TRBJ2-3, with a weak D call TRBD2 (6 bases). CDR1 is SGHRS, CDR2 YFSETQ, per germline. The CDR3 runs 13 residues. The ends were cut back, 7 bases at V and 5 bases at J, with 14 bases in the middle. In nucleotides, the CDR3 is TGCGCCAGCCATGACCCGGGGGTAGATACGCAGTATTTT. Its protein product is CASHDPGVDTQYF.

The chain employs TRBV9 and TRBJ2-2; D gene uncertain. Deletions cut 6 bases from V and 2 bases from J, with 11 bases between. Germline assignment: CDR1 SGDLS and CDR2 YYNGEE. This CDR3 contains 14 residues. CDR3 DNA sequence: TGTGCCAGCACCCCGACACTAAACACCGGGGAGCTGTTTTTT. Translated, it gives CASTPTLNTGELFF.

The chain joins TRBV5-4 to TRBJ2-5; D is perhaps TRBD1 (5 bases). Germline CDR1 SGHNT, CDR2 YYREEE (reference sequence). The CDR3 covers 15 residues. Trimming removed 3 bases from V and 4 bases from J, with 16 bases in between. The CDR3 DNA reads TGTGCCAGCAGCTGGGGATCTGGGGCTGGAGAGACCCAGTACTTC. Residues: CASSWGSGAGETQYF.

The rearrangement uses TRBV19 and TRBJ1-5; TRBD1 matches 7 bases. Trimming took 8 bases from V and 5 from J; bases not matched to a gene: 6. CDR1 is LNHDA and CDR2 is SQIVND in the germline V gene (reference sequence). CDR3 length: 13 residues. The CDR3 DNA sequence: TGTGCCAGTGACAGGGCAGCGGATCAGCCCCAGCATTTT. Protein: CASDRAADQPQHF.